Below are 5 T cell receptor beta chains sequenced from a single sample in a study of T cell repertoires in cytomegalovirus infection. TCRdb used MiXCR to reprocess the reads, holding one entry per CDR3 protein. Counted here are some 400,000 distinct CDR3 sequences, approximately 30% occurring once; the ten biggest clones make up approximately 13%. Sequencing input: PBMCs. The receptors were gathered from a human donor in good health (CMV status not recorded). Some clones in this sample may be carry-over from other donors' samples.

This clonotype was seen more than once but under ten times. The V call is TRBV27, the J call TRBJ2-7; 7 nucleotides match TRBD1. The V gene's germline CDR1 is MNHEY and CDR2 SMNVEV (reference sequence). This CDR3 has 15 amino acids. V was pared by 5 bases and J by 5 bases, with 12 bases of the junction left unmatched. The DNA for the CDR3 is TGTGCCAGCAGTCCTGACAGGGCAGCTTTCCACGAGCAGTACTTC. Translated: CASSPDRAAFHEQYF.

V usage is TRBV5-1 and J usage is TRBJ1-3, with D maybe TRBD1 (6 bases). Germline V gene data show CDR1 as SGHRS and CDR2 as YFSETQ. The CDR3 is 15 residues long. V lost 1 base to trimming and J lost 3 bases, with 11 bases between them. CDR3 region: CASSLTGQNGNTIYF. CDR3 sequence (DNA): TGCGCCAGCAGCTTGACAGGGCAAAATGGAAACACCATATATTTT.

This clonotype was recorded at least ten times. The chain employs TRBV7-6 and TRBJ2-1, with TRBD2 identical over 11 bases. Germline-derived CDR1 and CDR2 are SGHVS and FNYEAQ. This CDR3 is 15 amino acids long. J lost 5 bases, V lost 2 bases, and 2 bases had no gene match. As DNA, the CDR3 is TGTGCCAGCAGCTTACTAGCGGGGGGAAACAATGAGCAGTTCTTC. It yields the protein CASSLLAGGNNEQFF.

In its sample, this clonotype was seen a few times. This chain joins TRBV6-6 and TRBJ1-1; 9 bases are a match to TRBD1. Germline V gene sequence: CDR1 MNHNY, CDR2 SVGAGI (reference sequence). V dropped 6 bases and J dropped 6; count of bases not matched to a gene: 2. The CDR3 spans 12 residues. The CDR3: CASRQGAAEAFF. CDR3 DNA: TGTGCCAGCAGACAGGGGGCCGCTGAAGCTTTCTTT.

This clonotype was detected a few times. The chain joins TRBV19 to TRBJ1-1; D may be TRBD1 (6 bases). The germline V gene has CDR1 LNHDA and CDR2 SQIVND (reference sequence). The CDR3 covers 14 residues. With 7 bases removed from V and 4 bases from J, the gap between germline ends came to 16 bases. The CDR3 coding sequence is TGTGCCAGTACCCAGGGGACATTGGGCACTGAAGCTTTCTTT. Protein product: CASTQGTLGTEAFF.